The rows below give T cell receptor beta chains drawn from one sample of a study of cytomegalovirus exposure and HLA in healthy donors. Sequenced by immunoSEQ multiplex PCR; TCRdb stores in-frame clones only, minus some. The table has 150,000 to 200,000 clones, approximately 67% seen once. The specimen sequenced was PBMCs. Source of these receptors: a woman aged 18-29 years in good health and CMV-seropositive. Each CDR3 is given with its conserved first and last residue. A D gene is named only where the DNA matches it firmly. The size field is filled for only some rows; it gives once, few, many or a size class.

TGTGCCAGCAGCCAAGAAAGCAGGGTGAACACCGGGGAGCTGTTTTTT | CASSQESRVNTGELFF | TRBV4-2 | few | TRBJ2-2 | -
TGCGCCAGCAGTGAGTTTAGGGGTGAAGCTTTCTTT | CASSEFRGEAFF | TRBV10-2 | once | TRBJ1-1 | -
TGTGCCAGCAGTTGGGGGGGGCTCGCTGAAGCTTTCTTT | CASSWGGLAEAFF | TRBV7-3 | - | TRBJ1-1 | -
TGTGCCAGCAGCCGACTCGAGGCTTTGGGGGGATATGGCTACACCTTC | CASSRLEALGGYGYTF | TRBV2 | - | TRBJ1-2 | -
TGTGCCAGCAGTTACCCGGTGGCTAGCGGTTTCGTGGGGAAGTACTTC | CASSYPVASGFVGKYF | TRBV6-5 | - | TRBJ2-7 | TRBD2
TGTGCCAGCAGCTCCGGACAGTGGGGAGAGACCCAGTACTTC | CASSSGQWGETQYF | TRBV9 | few | TRBJ2-5 | -
TGTGCCTGGAGAGGCCAGGGGCAGGGTTCACCCCTCCACTTT | CAWRGQGQGSPLHF | TRBV30 | - | TRBJ1-6 | -
TGTGCCTCTCTCTGGGAGGGAGGCCCTGAAGCTTTCTTT | CASLWEGGPEAFF | TRBV2 | - | TRBJ1-1 | -
TGTGCCAGCATCCTTCCGGGGCGGGGCGCATACGAGCAGTACTTC | CASILPGRGAYEQYF | TRBV6-1 | - | TRBJ2-7 | -
TGTGCCAGTAGTATTGCGACAGATGGGTACTACGAGCAGTACTTC | CASSIATDGYYEQYF | TRBV19 | - | TRBJ2-7 | -
TGTGCCAGCAGCTTTAGAGAGACCCAGTACTTC | CASSFRETQYF | TRBV5-4 | - | TRBJ2-5 | -
TGCGCCAGCAGCCAAGGAGGGGGGGCCGCGGATACGCAGTATTTT | CASSQGGGAADTQYF | TRBV4-3 | - | TRBJ2-3 | -
TGTGCCAGCAGTTTTGTATCCGGGATTAGCAATCAGCCCCAGCATTTT | CASSFVSGISNQPQHF | TRBV28 | - | TRBJ1-5 | -
TGCGCCAGCAGTTGCCCCGGGACAGGGGAAATCCAAGAGACCCAGTACTTC | CASSCPGTGEIQETQYF | TRBV10-1 | few | TRBJ2-5 | TRBD1